The 18 T cell receptor beta chains listed next were all sequenced from one sample in a study of radiation and T cells in renal cell carcinoma. The sample's time point: blood 2 weeks post-SBRT. Described treatment: 15 Gy SBRT to primary tumor, nephrectomy 4 weeks later. Here immunoSEQ multiplex PCR was the method, and the copy in TCRdb shows in-frame clones only, minus some. This sample has about 60,000 clones, with roughly four fifths found just once. The sample consisted of blood, taken from a patient whose treatment included radiotherapy and nephrectomy. These receptors originate from a man in his fifties or sixties with renal cell carcinoma.

The rearrangement joins TRBV7-7 to TRBJ2-3; D is perhaps TRBD2 (5 bases). V lost 2 bases, J lost 3 bases, and 9 bases lay in between. Germline V CDR1 and CDR2: SSHAT, FNYEAQ (reference sequence). CDR3 length: 14 amino acids. In DNA, the CDR3 is TGTGCCAGCAGCTTACGGGAAGGGACAGATACGCAGTATTTT. Amino acids: CASSLREGTDTQYF.

The DNA of the CDR3 is TGTGCCAGCTCACCTCAGGGGCTGGGGAAGGAGACCCAGTACTTC. As protein: CASSPQGLGKETQYF. The chain has TRBV18 and TRBJ2-5, with a tentative D call TRBD1 (6 bases). The length of the CDR3 is 15 residues. Trimming took off 3 bases at V and 5 bases at J, with 16 bases between the two ends. Germline V gene lookup returns CDR1 KGHSH and CDR2 LQKENI.

Only one count was recorded for this clone. The chain recombines TRBV5-1 with TRBJ2-3; no clear D gene. The CDR3 sequence is 16 residues long. The V and J ends lost 0 bases and 5 bases respectively, with 16 bases between them. Germline V CDR1 and CDR2: SGHRS, YFSETQ. For the CDR3, the DNA is TGCGCCAGCAGCTTGGGGTTAGGGCCGGGCGGAGATACGCAGTATTTT. It specifies CASSLGLGPGGDTQYF.

The chain links TRBV21-1 to TRBJ1-2. TRBV21-1 is a pseudogene locus. This CDR3 has 13 residues. The CDR3 loop is CASRKGAGGGYTF. CDR3 DNA sequence: TGTGCCAGCAGAAAAGGGGCTGGGGGAGGCTACACCTTC.

The V call is TRBV5-6, the J call TRBJ2-7; the D call may be TRBD1 or TRBD2 (7 bases each). Trimming stripped 4 bases from V and 5 bases from J, with 10 bases between. The CDR3 consists of 12 residues. Germline CDR1 SGHDT, CDR2 YYEEEE. CDR3 sequence: CASSPGGDEQYV. CDR3 sequence (DNA): TGTGCCAGCAGCCCAGGGGGGGACGAGCAGTACGTC.

The genes are TRBV7-8 and TRBJ2-7; D ambiguous. V was cut by 5 bases and J by 6 bases, with 14 bases left in between. The CDR3 consists of 13 residues. Germline CDR1 is SGHVS and CDR2 is FQNEAQ. In DNA, the CDR3 is TGTGCCAGCAGCACGGTCGTCGGCGGCGAGCAGTACGTC. Translated, it gives CASSTVVGGEQYV.

This clone was counted once. V gene TRBV5-1 combines with J gene TRBJ1-2; no firm D call. V dropped 0 bases and J dropped 4 bases, with 10 bases sitting between them. Germline loops: CDR1 SGHRS, CDR2 YFSETQ. The CDR3 contains 14 residues. CDR3 in DNA: TGCGCCAGCAGCTTGGAGGTAGTGAGCTATGGCTACACCTTC. Protein sequence: CASSLEVVSYGYTF.

This clone was observed a handful of times. This chain joins TRBV5-6 and TRBJ1-2; D ambiguous. The CDR3 extends over 13 amino acids. V lost 0 bases and J lost 8, with 11 bases in between. CDR1 SGHDT and CDR2 YYEEEE come from the germline V gene. CDR3 protein: CASSLGLLGGYTF. The CDR3 bases are TGTGCCAGCAGCTTGGGACTACTAGGGGGCTACACCTTC.

This clone appeared a few times. The chain combines TRBV10-1 with TRBJ2-3; D is possibly TRBD1 (6 bases). Deletions cut 6 bases from V and 9 bases from J, with 19 bases between. Germline V gives CDR1 WNHNN, CDR2 SYGVQD (reference sequence). The CDR3 consists of 14 residues. CDR3 sequence (DNA): TGCGCCAGCAGGGAAAACCGGGACCAGGGGACGCAGTATTTT. As protein: CASRENRDQGTQYF.

The chain carries TRBV6-5 and TRBJ2-5; the match to TRBD1 covers 9 bases. TRBJ2-7 matches the DNA end more closely, so the J call is doubtful. Germline loops: CDR1 MNHEY, CDR2 SVGAGI. The CDR3 consists of 15 residues. CDR3 sequence (DNA): TGTGCCAGCAGTTACCCCCGACAGGGGGCCTACGAGCAGTACTTC. Its protein is CASSYPRQGAYEQYF.

This clone was counted ten times or more. The chain carries TRBV6-1 and TRBJ1-6; D remains ambiguous. The CDR3 sequence is 13 residues long. The germline V gene has CDR1 MNHNS and CDR2 SASEGT. V dropped 6 bases and J dropped 9 bases, with 12 bases sitting between them. Here the CDR3 DNA reads TGTGCCAGCAGCCCCGCGGAGAGTTCACCCCTCCACTTT. Encoded protein: CASSPAESSPLHF.

This chain links TRBV6-6 with TRBJ1-1, with unresolved D. Between the trimmed V and J ends, which lost 7 bases and 8 bases, there was a span of 17 bases. This CDR3 has 13 amino acids. Germline-derived CDR1 and CDR2 are MNHNY and SVGAGI (reference sequence). Here the CDR3 reads CASIKGVAVEAFF. CDR3 DNA sequence: TGTGCCAGCATAAAGGGCGTAGCAGTCGAAGCTTTCTTT.

The chain employs TRBV6-5 and TRBJ2-7, with a possible D match to TRBD1 (6 bases). Between the trimmed V and J ends, which lost 3 bases and 7 bases, there was a span of 22 bases. The germline gives CDR1 MNHEY, CDR2 SVGAGI. The length of the CDR3 is 16 residues. The CDR3 nucleotides are TGTGCCAGCAGTTATTCCGGGACATTATCTGTGGGGGAGCAGTACTTC. Its protein is CASSYSGTLSVGEQYF.

In its sample, this clone was seen a few times. The chain links TRBV15 to TRBJ1-1, with D perhaps matching TRBD1 (5 bases). V was pared by 3 bases and J by 0 bases, with 11 bases between. The germline CDR1 and CDR2 sequences are LNHNV and YYDKDF (reference sequence). The length of the CDR3 is 15 residues. The DNA of the CDR3 is TGTGCCACCAGCAGTTACAGGAGAATGAACACTGAAGCTTTCTTT. Its translation: CATSSYRRMNTEAFF.

The chain has TRBV4-1 and TRBJ1-6; perhaps TRBD1 as D (6 bases). The CDR3 contains 16 residues. Between the trimmed V and J ends, which lost 4 bases and 7 bases, there was a span of 17 bases. Germline CDR1 MGHRA, CDR2 YSYEKL. CDR3: CASSLWLRDKNSPLHF. DNA for the CDR3: TGCGCCAGCAGCCTCTGGCTACGGGACAAGAATTCACCCCTCCACTTT.

The chain recombines TRBV2 with TRBJ2-3, with TRBD1 as a possible D gene (5 bases). Trimming removed 6 bases at V and 4 bases at J, with 17 bases between. CDR1 SNHLY and CDR2 FYNNEI come from the germline V gene. This CDR3 spans 15 amino acids. In nucleotides, the CDR3 is TGTGCCAGCAGCCAAGGGGCTACTTTGGCAGATACGCAGTATTTT. It codes for CASSQGATLADTQYF.

This chain connects TRBV18 to TRBJ2-7; the match to TRBD2 covers 14 bases. The junction had 5 bases not matched to a gene; V was cut back by 4 bases and J by 6 bases. From germline, CDR1 is KGHSH and CDR2 LQKENI. CDR3 length: 15 amino acids. The CDR3 bases are TGTGCCAGCTCACTTCAGACTAGCGGGGGGGGCGAGCAGTACTTC. Translating it yields CASSLQTSGGGEQYF.

The rearrangement uses TRBV5-4 and TRBJ2-3; TRBD2 aligns across 8 bases. This CDR3 spans 16 amino acids. The junction had 7 bases not matched to a gene; V was cut back by 4 bases and J by 0 bases. Per germline, CDR1 SGHNT and CDR2 YYREEE (reference sequence). CDR3: CASSRGSSGSTDTQYF. DNA for the CDR3: TGTGCCAGCAGCCGGGGATCTAGCGGGAGCACAGATACGCAGTATTTT.